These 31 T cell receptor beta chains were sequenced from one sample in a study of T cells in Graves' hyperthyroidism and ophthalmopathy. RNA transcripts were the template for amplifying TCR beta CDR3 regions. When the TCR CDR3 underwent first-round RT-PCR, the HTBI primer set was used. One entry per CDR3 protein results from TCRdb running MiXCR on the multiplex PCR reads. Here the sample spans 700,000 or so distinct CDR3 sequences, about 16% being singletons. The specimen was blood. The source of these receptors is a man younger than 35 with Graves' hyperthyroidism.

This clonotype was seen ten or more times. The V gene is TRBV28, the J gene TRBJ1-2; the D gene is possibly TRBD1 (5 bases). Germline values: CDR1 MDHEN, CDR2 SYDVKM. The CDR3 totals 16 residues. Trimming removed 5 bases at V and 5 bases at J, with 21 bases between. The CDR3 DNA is TGTGCCAGCAGTGCCGGGGCCGAAACAGAACTATATGGCTACACCTTC. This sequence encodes CASSAGAETELYGYTF.

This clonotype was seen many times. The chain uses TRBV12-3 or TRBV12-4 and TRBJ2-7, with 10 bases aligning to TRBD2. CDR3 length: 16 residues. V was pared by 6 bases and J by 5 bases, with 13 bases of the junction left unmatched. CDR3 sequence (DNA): TGTGCCAGCAGCCCCACCGGACTAGCGGTGCGGGACGAGCAGTACTTC. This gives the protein CASSPTGLAVRDEQYF.

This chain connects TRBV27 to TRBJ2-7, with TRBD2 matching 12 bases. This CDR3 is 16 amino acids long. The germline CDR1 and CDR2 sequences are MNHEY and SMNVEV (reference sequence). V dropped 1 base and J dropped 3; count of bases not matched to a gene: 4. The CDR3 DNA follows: TGTGCCAGCAGTTTATATGGGACTAGCGGGTACTACGAGCAGTACTTC. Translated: CASSLYGTSGYYEQYF.

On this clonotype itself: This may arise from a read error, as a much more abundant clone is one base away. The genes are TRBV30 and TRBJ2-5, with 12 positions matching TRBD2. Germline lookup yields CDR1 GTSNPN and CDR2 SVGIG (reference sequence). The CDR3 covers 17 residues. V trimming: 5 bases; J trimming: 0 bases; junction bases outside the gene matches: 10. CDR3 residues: CAWGGGLAGFYQETQYF. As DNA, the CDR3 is TGTGCCTGGGGAGGAGGACTAGCGGGATTTTACCAAGAGACCCAGTACTTC.

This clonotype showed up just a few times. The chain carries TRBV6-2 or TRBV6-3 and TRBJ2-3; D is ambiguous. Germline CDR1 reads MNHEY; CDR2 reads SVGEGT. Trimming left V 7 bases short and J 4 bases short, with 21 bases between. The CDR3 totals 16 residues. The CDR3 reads CASNSPGRSGPDTQYF. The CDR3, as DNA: TGTGCCAGCAATTCTCCGGGTCGGAGTGGGCCAGATACGCAGTATTTT.

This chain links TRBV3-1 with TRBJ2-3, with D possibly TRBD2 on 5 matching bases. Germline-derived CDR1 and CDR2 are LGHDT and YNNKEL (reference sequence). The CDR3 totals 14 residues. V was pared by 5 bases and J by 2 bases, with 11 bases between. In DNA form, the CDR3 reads TGTGCCAGCAGCTCTGACTACCCCACAGATACGCAGTATTTT. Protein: CASSSDYPTDTQYF.

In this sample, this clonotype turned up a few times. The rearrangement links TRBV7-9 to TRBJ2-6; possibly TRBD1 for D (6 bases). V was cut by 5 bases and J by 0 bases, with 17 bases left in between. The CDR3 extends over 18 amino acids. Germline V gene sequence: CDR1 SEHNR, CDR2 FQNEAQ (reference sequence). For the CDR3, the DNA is TGTGCCAGCAGCCCACGGACAGTGACGAGCTCTGGGGCCAACGTCCTGACTTTC. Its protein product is CASSPRTVTSSGANVLTF. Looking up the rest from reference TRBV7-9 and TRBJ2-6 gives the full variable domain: DTGVSQNPRHKITKRGQNVTFRCDPISEHNRLYWYRQTLGQGPEFLTYFQNEAQLEKSRLLSDRFSAERPKGSFSTLEIQRTEQGDSAMYLCASSPRTVTSSGANVLTFGAGSRLTVL.

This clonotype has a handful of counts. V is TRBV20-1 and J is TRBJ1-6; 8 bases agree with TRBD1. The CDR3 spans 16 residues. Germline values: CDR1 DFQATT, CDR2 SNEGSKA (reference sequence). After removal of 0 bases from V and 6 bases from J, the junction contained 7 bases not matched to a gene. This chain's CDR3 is CSARDSRQGTNSPLHF. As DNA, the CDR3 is TGCAGTGCTAGAGACTCACGACAGGGGACTAATTCACCCCTCCACTTT.

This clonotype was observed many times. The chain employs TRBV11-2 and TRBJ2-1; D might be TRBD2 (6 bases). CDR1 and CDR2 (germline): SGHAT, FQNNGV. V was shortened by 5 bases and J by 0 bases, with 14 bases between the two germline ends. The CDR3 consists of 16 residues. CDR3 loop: CASSPGSGSSYNEQFF. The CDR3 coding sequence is TGTGCCAGCAGCCCCGGTAGCGGATCCTCCTACAATGAGCAGTTCTTC.

CDR3 nucleotide sequence: TGTGCCAGCAGCGTAGCGGGAGACCGCACAGATACGCAGTATTTT. This encodes CASSVAGDRTDTQYF. The gene calls are TRBV2 and TRBJ2-3; 9 positions agree with TRBD2. The CDR3 sequence is 15 residues long. J was trimmed by 1 base and V by 6 bases; bases with no gene match: 5. Per the germline V gene, CDR1 is SNHLY and CDR2 is FYNNEI.

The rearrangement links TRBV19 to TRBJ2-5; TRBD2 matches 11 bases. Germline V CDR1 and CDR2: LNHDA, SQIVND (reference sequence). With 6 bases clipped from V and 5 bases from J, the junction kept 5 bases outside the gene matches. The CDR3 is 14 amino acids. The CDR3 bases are TGTGCCAGTAGCAGGACTAGCGGGTATGAGACCCAGTACTTC. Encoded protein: CASSRTSGYETQYF.

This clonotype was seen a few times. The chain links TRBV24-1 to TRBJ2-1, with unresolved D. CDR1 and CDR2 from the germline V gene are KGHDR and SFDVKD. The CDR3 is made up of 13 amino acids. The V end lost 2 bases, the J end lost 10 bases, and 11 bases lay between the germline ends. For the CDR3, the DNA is TGTGCCACCAGTGATTCCTCGGGTCGGGAGCAGTTCTTC. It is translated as CATSDSSGREQFF.

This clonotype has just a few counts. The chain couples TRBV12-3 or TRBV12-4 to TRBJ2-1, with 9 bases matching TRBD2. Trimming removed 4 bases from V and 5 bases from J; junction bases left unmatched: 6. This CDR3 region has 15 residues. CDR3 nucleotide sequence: TGTGCCAGCAGTTCCCGGCTAGCGGGAAACAATGAGCAGTTCTTC. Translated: CASSSRLAGNNEQFF.

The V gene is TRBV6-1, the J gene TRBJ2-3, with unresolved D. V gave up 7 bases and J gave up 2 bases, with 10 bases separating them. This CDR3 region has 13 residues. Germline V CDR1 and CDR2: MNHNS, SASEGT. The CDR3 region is CASTQPNTDTQYF. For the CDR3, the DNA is TGTGCCAGCACCCAACCGAACACAGATACGCAGTATTTT.

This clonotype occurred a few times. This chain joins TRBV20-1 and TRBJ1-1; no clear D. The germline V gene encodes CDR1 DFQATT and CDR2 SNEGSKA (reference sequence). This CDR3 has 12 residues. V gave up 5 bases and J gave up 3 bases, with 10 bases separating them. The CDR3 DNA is TGCAGTGCTCCCGCAAGGGACACTGAAGCTTTCTTT. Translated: CSAPARDTEAFF.

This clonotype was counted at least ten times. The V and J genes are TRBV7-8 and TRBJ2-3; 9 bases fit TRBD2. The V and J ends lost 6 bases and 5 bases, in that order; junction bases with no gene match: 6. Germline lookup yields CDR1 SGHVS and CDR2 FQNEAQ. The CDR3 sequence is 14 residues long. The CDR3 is CASRWTSVKDTQYF. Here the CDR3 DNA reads TGTGCCAGCAGGTGGACTAGCGTCAAAGATACGCAGTATTTT.

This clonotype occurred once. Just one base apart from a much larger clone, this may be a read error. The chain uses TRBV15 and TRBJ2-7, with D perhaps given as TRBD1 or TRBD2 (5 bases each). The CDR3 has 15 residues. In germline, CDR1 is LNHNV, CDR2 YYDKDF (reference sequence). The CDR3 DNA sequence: TGTGCCACCAGCAGAGAACGGGACCGAGACTACGAGCAGTGCTTC. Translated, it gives CATSRERDRDYEQCF.

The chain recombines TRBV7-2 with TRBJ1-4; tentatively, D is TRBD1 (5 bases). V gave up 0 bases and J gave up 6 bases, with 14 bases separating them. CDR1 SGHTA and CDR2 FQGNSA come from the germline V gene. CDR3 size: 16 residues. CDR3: CASSLAPPGRHEKLFF. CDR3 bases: TGTGCCAGCAGCTTAGCGCCCCCAGGGCGCCATGAAAAACTGTTTTTT.

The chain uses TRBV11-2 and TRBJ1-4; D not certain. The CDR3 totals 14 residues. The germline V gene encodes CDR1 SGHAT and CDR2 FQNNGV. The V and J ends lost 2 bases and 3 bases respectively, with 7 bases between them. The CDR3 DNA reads TGTGCCAGCAGCTTAACCCGGGCTAATGAAAAACTGTTTTTT. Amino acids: CASSLTRANEKLFF.

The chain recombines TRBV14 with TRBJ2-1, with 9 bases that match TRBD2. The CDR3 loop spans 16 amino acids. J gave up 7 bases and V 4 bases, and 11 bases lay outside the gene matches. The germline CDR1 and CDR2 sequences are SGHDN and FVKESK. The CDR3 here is CASSPSLRGGGNEQFF. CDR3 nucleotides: TGTGCCAGCAGCCCCTCCTTGCGGGGGGGTGGGAATGAGCAGTTCTTC.

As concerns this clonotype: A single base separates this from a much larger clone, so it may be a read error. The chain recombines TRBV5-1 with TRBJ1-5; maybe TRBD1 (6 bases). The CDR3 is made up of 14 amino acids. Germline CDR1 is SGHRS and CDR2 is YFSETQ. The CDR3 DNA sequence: TGCGCCGGCAGCATTGGACAGCCGAATCAGCCCCAGCATTTT. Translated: CAGSIGQPNQPQHF.

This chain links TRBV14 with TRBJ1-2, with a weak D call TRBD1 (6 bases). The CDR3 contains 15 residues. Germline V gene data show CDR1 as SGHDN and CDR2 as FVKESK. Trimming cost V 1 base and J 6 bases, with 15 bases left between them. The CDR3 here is CASSQGTVNRNGYTF. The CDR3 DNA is TGTGCCAGCAGCCAAGGGACAGTTAATCGGAATGGCTACACCTTC.

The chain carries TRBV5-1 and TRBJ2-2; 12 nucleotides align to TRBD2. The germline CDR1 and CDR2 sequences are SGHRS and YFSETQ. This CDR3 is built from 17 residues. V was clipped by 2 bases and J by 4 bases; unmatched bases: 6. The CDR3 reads CASSFSRTSGITGELFF. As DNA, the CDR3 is TGCGCCAGCAGCTTCAGCCGGACTAGCGGGATCACCGGGGAGCTGTTTTTT.

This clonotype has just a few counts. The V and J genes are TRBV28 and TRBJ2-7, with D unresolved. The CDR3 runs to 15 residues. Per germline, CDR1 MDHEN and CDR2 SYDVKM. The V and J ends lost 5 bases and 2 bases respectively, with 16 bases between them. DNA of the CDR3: TGTGCCAGCAGTCCCTTATTTTCCCCGGCCTACGAGCAGTACTTC. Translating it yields CASSPLFSPAYEQYF.

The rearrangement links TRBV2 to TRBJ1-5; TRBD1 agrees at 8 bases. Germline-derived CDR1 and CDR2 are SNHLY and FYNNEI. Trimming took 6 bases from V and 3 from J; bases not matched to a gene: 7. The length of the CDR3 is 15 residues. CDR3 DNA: TGTGCCAGCAGCCAGGACAGGGTAGACAATCAGCCCCAGCATTTT. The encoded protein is CASSQDRVDNQPQHF. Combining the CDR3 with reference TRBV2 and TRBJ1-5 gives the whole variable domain EPEVTQTPSHQVTQMGQEVILRCVPISNHLYFYWYRQILGQKVEFLVSFYNNEISEKSEIFDDQFSVERPDGSNFTLKIRSTKLEDSAMYFCASSQDRVDNQPQHFGDGTRLSIL.

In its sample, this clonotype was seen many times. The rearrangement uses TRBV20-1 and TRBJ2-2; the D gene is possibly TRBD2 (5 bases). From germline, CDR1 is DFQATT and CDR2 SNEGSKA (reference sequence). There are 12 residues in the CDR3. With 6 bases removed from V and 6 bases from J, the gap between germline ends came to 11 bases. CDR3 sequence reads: CSAKRVAGELFF. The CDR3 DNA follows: TGCAGTGCAAAGAGGGTCGCCGGGGAGCTGTTTTTT.

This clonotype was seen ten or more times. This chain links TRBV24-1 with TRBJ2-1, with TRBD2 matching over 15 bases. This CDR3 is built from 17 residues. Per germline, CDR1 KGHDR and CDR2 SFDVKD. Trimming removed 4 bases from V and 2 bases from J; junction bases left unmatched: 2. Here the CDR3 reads CATSDRTSGRAYNEQFF. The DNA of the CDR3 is TGTGCCACCAGTGACCGGACTAGCGGGAGGGCCTACAATGAGCAGTTCTTC.

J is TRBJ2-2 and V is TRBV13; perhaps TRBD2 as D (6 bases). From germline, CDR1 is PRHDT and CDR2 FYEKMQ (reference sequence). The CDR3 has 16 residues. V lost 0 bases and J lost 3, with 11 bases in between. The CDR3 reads CASSLGGGTYTGELFF. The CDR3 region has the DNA TGTGCCAGCAGCTTAGGGGGCGGGACCTACACCGGGGAGCTGTTTTTT. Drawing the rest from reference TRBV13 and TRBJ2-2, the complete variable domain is AAGVIQSPRHLIKEKRETATLKCYPIPRHDTVYWYQQGPGQDPQFLISFYEKMQSDKGSIPDRFSAQQFSDYHSELNMSSLELGDSALYFCASSLGGGTYTGELFFGEGSRLTVL.

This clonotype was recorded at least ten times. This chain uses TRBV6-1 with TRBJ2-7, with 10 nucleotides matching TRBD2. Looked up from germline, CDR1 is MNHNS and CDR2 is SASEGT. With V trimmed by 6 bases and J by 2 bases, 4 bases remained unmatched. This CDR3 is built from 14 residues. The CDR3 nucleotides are TGTGCCAGCAGGGTCCTAGCGGGGGCCTACGAGCAGTACTTC. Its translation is CASRVLAGAYEQYF.

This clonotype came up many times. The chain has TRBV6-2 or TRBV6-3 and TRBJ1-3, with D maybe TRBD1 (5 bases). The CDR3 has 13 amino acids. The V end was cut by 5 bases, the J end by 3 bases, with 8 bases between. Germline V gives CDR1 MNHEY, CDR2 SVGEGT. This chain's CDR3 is CASSPGLGNTIYF. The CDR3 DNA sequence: TGTGCCAGCAGTCCGGGACTTGGAAACACCATATATTTT.

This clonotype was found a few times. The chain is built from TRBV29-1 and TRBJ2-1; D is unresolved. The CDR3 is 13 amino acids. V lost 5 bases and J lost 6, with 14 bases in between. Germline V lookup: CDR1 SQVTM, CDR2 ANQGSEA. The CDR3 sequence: CSVFGVRGNEQFF. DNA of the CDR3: TGCAGCGTTTTTGGCGTTAGAGGCAATGAGCAGTTCTTC.